This T cell receptor (beta chain) was captured by sequencing in a study of T cell responses to AZD1222 COVID-19 vaccine. This CDR3 has 17 amino acids. Trimming took 1 base from V and 0 from J, leaving 15 bases between them. Germline V gene lookup returns CDR1 SGHNT and CDR2 YENEEA. TCRdb's copy holds only in-frame clones and misses some; the assay was immunoSEQ multiplex PCR. This table holds approximately 130,000 clones, about 85% found once. General observations from the study: Mapped onto spike, vaccine-associated CD4 TCRs spanned it and were dominant at 160-218 and 743-854. Reports say nearly half of spike-specific TCRs go after unmutated variant regions.

On this clone itself: Antigen: not known.

This TCR derives from an adult who received the AZD1222 COVID-19 vaccine. Specimen: peripheral blood, collected 28 days after the second AZD1222 dose. J is TRBJ2-5 and V is TRBV11-3, with D hard to call. CDR3 nucleotide sequence: TGTGCCAGCAGCTTAGGGTCAGCCGACGAGTACCAAGAGACCCAGTACTTC. Translated, it gives CASSLGSADEYQETQYF.